Below, one T cell receptor (beta chain) is given with its context. Its target is unknown. CDR3 length equals 15 residues. Germline CDR1 is SGHNT and CDR2 is YYREEE (reference sequence). Trimming stripped 0 bases from V and 3 bases from J, with 12 bases between. This sample was taken from a study of T-cell memory formation after mild COVID-19. Study-wide results and limits: Cross-reactive memory apparently joined, as some responding clones appeared in pre-infection memory. Those CD4+ clones that contracted were mainly in CM and EM (CD8+ ones in EMRA).

Barcoded TCR alpha and TCR beta cDNA libraries with UMIs came from 5'RACE using constant-segment primers. TCRdb called the 5' RACE reads again in MiXCR, with one record for every CDR3 protein. Of approximately 580,000 distinct CDR3 sequences listed, roughly 22% are singletons. The sample taken for sequencing was PBMCs or a T cell subset sorted from them (not recorded which). V usage is TRBV5-4 and J usage is TRBJ2-5; D may correspond to TRBD1 or TRBD2 (5 bases each). This receptor was identified in an adult woman who had mild COVID-19 (a few samples of this study predate the infection). Cell type and time point are not known. For the CDR3, the DNA is TGTGCCAGCAGCTTGGAGAGGGACCGAAAAGAGACCCAGTACTTC. Residues: CASSLERDRKETQYF.